This TCR beta chain was captured by sequencing in a study of cytomegalovirus exposure and HLA in healthy donors. This clone has a handful of counts. Its antigen is not identified. The PCR ran on 60 Vbeta and 13 Jbeta primers. The repertoire was sequenced with immunoSEQ multiplex PCR; TCRdb's copy has only in-frame clones and lacks some. This sample has roughly 130,000 clones, with 74% found just once. This CDR3 spans 17 amino acids. Germline assignment: CDR1 SGHAT and CDR2 FQNNGV. Losses at the gene ends were 8 bases for V and 1 base for J; bases not matched to a gene: 12. Study results and limitations: Later, TCR association rates were found to vary by HLA locus, highest for DRB1 and lowest for HLA-C. In a later analysis, donors in an Asian-associated ancestry cluster reportedly had fewer N-insertions in productive TCRs than the cohort mean. An apparent linkage of common viral pathogens to several of the most significant clusters emerged in a later analysis. Relative to equally common others, HLA-associated TCR beta chains showed greater clonal expansion in a later analysis.

The chain carries TRBV11-2 and TRBJ1-3; TRBD1 matches 9 bases. The receptor was derived from a woman aged 45-59 years in good health and CMV-seropositive. Specimen: PBMCs. The CDR3 DNA sequence: TGTGCCAGCCGCTCCGGACAGGGGAGGAGGTCTGGAAACACCATATATTTT. Encoded protein: CASRSGQGRRSGNTIYF. The full variable domain, rest sourced from reference TRBV11-2 and TRBJ1-3, is EAGVAQSPRYKIIEKRQSVAFWCNPISGHATLYWYQQILGQGPKLLIQFQNNGVVDDSQLPKDRFSAERLKGVDSTLKIQPAKLEDSAVYLCASRSGQGRRSGNTIYFGEGSWLTVV.